These 22 T cell receptor beta chains were sequenced from one sample in a study of T-cell reconstitution after alpha-beta-depleted transplantation in children (dated by TCRdb to about 2016). Library preparation was by PCR. The data were produced on an Illumina HiSeq 2500. To normalize quantification of the TCRbeta repertoire, the TCR libraries were built with molecular barcoding that relied on unique molecular identifiers. The public reads were quality trimmed at Q25 with fastp and then assembled into clones with MiXCR by TCRdb, keeping productive beta chains. Each record represents a unique CDR3 protein, reported with the most common genes and DNA among its rows. This sample lists 400,000 to 500,000 distinct CDR3 sequences; approximately 11% were detected once. Of the sample, roughly 5.1% falls within the top ten clones. Sample: PBMCs from the stem cell graft donor, taken from the stem cell graft. These receptors all stem from a human donor who donated a stem cell graft to a child with acute myeloid leukemia.

The V and J genes are TRBV6-1 and TRBJ2-1; possibly TRBD2 for D (6 bases). V lost 10 bases, J lost 5 bases, and 15 bases lay in between. CDR3 length: 13 amino acids. The germline CDR1 and CDR2 sequences are MNHNS and SASEGT. This CDR3 reads CATSAGTHNEQFF. CDR3 DNA: TGTGCCACCAGCGCGGGGACCCACAATGAGCAGTTCTTC.

The chain recombines TRBV18 with TRBJ2-1; D might be TRBD1 or TRBD2, each matching 6 bases. V was cut by 3 bases and J by 7 bases, with 19 bases left in between. The CDR3 length is 16 residues. The germline V gene encodes CDR1 KGHSH and CDR2 LQKENI. This CDR3 is CASSPPGGRGRNEQFF. CDR3 sequence (DNA): TGTGCCAGCTCACCGCCTGGGGGGCGCGGACGAAATGAGCAGTTCTTC.

This clonotype turned up a few times. The chain recombines TRBV3-1 with TRBJ2-6, with 7 bases fitting TRBD1. This CDR3 comprises 18 residues. Germline lookup yields CDR1 LGHDT and CDR2 YNNKEL (reference sequence). V lost 2 bases to trimming and J lost 0 bases; unmatched junction nucleotides: 7. The CDR3 protein is CASSQIDRADSGANVLTF. CDR3 bases: TGTGCCAGCAGCCAAATTGACAGGGCGGACTCTGGGGCCAACGTCCTGACTTTC.

This clonotype has just a few counts. The V call is TRBV19, the J call TRBJ1-5; TRBD1 might be the D (6 bases). Germline assignment: CDR1 LNHDA and CDR2 SQIVND (reference sequence). V was cut by 5 bases and J by 3 bases, with 11 bases left in between. This CDR3 is 14 amino acids long. The CDR3, as DNA: TGTGCCAGTAGTGTGGACAGTCACAATCAGCCCCAGCATTTT. Encoded protein: CASSVDSHNQPQHF.

This chain joins TRBV5-1 and TRBJ2-1, with 11 bases aligning to TRBD2. Germline assignment: CDR1 SGHRS and CDR2 YFSETQ. The trim removed 4 bases at V and 5 bases at J, leaving 5 bases unmatched. The CDR3 is made up of 15 amino acids. CDR3 DNA sequence: TGCGCCAGCAGCGTTATAGCGGGAGGGGACAATGAGCAGTTCTTC. Amino acid sequence: CASSVIAGGDNEQFF.

The chain joins TRBV4-2 to TRBJ2-7; TRBD2 matches 11 bases. The V segment lost 0 bases and the J segment 2 bases; nucleotides outside the gene matches: 3. CDR1 LGHNA and CDR2 YNFKEQ come from the germline V gene. The CDR3 loop spans 16 amino acids. CDR3 nucleotide sequence: TGTGCCAGCAGCCAAGACGGACTAGCGGGCACCTACGAGCAGTACTTC. Its protein is CASSQDGLAGTYEQYF.

CDR3 nucleotide sequence: TGTGCCATCACGCGGGACAGGGATACAGGCTACACCTTC. It specifies CAITRDRDTGYTF. J is TRBJ1-2 and V is TRBV10-3; 9 bases are shared with TRBD1. V shed 7 bases, J shed 8 bases, and the junction held 8 bases outside the gene matches. The V gene's germline CDR1 is ENHRY and CDR2 SYGVKD. There are 13 residues in the CDR3.

The genes are TRBV12-3 or TRBV12-4 and TRBJ2-1; D may be TRBD2 (6 bases). Trimming took 3 bases from V and 2 from J, leaving 23 bases between them. This CDR3 is built from 19 residues. The CDR3 reads CASSFLPPGVAVTYNEQFF. The CDR3, as DNA: TGTGCCAGCAGTTTTCTCCCTCCCGGGGTAGCGGTCACCTACAATGAGCAGTTCTTC.

On this clonotype: One end of the junction varies from germline; a read error may be responsible. V is TRBV12-3 or TRBV12-4 and J is TRBJ2-6, with TRBD1 as a possible D gene (5 bases). The CDR3 loop spans 15 amino acids. CDR3 region: CASSLSAAGANGLTF. In DNA form, the CDR3 reads TGTGCCAGCAGTTTATCGGCCGCTGGGGCCAACGGCCTGACTTTC.

This clonotype was recorded at least ten times. The chain recombines TRBV6-1 with TRBJ1-1, with D perhaps TRBD1 (5 bases). Germline V gene data show CDR1 as MNHNS and CDR2 as SASEGT. Trimming took off 2 bases at V and 3 bases at J, with 13 bases between the two ends. This CDR3 contains 15 residues. The CDR3 bases are TGTGCCAGCAGTGAATCAGGGATCGTGGACACTGAAGCTTTCTTT. The encoded protein is CASSESGIVDTEAFF.

The V call is TRBV5-1, the J call TRBJ2-7, with 8 nucleotides matching TRBD1. V was clipped by 0 bases and J by 3 bases; unmatched bases: 5. Germline V gene data show CDR1 as SGHRS and CDR2 as YFSETQ. The length of the CDR3 is 15 residues. CDR3 amino acids: CASSLGSGGGYEQYV. The CDR3, as DNA: TGCGCCAGCAGCTTGGGGTCAGGGGGCGGCTACGAGCAGTACGTC.

This clonotype was detected a few times. This chain uses TRBV5-1 with TRBJ2-7, with a possible D match to TRBD2 (6 bases). Trimming stripped 0 bases from V and 6 bases from J, with 13 bases between. The CDR3 is 14 amino acids. Germline V gene data show CDR1 as SGHRS and CDR2 as YFSETQ. The CDR3 DNA follows: TGCGCCAGCAGCTTGGATTCCGGGAGTGCCGAGCAGTACGTC. Translated, it gives CASSLDSGSAEQYV.

This clonotype was seen only a few times. The J gene is TRBJ2-5, the V gene TRBV12-3 or TRBV12-4; no reliable D call. V lost 1 base, J lost 1 base, and 16 bases lay in between. The CDR3 is 17 amino acids. The CDR3 DNA reads TGTGCCAGCAGTTTAGGGATGAGTAGCTTCTCCCAAGAGACCCAGTACTTC. This translates into CASSLGMSSFSQETQYF.

Ten or more counts support this clonotype. The chain carries TRBV10-2 and TRBJ2-3; TRBD1 is a possible D gene (5 bases). Germline V lookup: CDR1 WSHSY, CDR2 SAAADI. The CDR3 length is 12 residues. V was shortened by 4 bases and J by 4 bases, with 6 bases between the two germline ends. The CDR3 loop is CASSVGADTQYF. The CDR3 DNA follows: TGCGCCAGCAGTGTAGGGGCAGATACGCAGTATTTT.

This clonotype was recorded a few times. At one end, the junction sequence differs from germline, possibly due to a read error. This chain connects TRBV6-1 to TRBJ2-5, with D uncertain. Germline CDR1 is MNHNS and CDR2 is SASEGT. The CDR3 covers 8 residues. The CDR3 DNA reads TGTGCCAGCAGTGAATCGGCCTTC. It yields the protein CASSESAF.

This clonotype was counted only a few times. The V call is TRBV7-2, the J call TRBJ2-7; possibly TRBD2 for D (7 bases). The CDR3 totals 15 residues. V dropped 2 bases and J dropped 2 bases, with 13 bases sitting between them. CDR1 is SGHTA, CDR2 FQGNSA, per germline. Here the CDR3 reads CASSLFRGGAYEQYV. The CDR3 DNA sequence: TGTGCCAGCAGCTTATTTAGGGGGGGCGCCTACGAGCAGTACGTC.

This clonotype was seen ten or more times. A read error may account for a junction end that differs from germline. This chain connects TRBV12-3 or TRBV12-4 to TRBJ2-7; 11 bases are shared with TRBD2. The CDR3 extends over 13 amino acids. The CDR3 nucleotides read TGTGCCAGCAGTTCCTCGGGACTAGCGGCCGGGCACTTC. Its translation is CASSSSGLAAGHF.

The rearrangement joins TRBV20-1 to TRBJ2-3; D gene uncertain. This CDR3 spans 13 amino acids. The germline gives CDR1 DFQATT, CDR2 SNEGSKA (reference sequence). V shed 6 bases and J shed 0 bases, with 10 bases lying between them. The CDR3 loop is CSALFSSTDTQYF. Here the CDR3 DNA reads TGCAGTGCACTCTTTTCGAGCACAGATACGCAGTATTTT.

There are many counts of this clonotype. The chain has TRBV12-3 or TRBV12-4 and TRBJ2-5; D unclear. Trimming removed 5 bases at V and 8 bases at J, with 18 bases between. This CDR3 is built from 14 residues. The CDR3 nucleotides read TGTGCCAGCAGTCTTTCGGACCCGCTTGGAACCCAGTACTTC. Translated, it gives CASSLSDPLGTQYF.

The chain couples TRBV4-3 to TRBJ2-1; unclear D gene. The CDR3 runs 13 residues. V lost 5 bases and J 4 bases, leaving 9 bases between the germline ends. CDR1 and CDR2 from the germline V gene are LGHNA and YSLEER. CDR3 DNA: TGCGCCAGCAGCAGGCAGACGTACAATGAGCAGTTCTTC. Amino acid sequence: CASSRQTYNEQFF.

This chain connects TRBV7-2 to TRBJ2-1, with TRBD2 identical over 9 bases. The CDR3 length is 15 residues. J was trimmed by 8 bases and V by 3 bases; bases with no gene match: 8. CDR1 is SGHTA, CDR2 FQGNSA, per germline. The CDR3 is CASSFLAGWFDEQFF. In nucleotides, the CDR3 is TGTGCCAGCAGCTTCCTAGCGGGATGGTTCGATGAGCAGTTCTTC.

This clonotype was counted between two and nine times. V is TRBV3-1 and J is TRBJ1-2; 8 bases align to TRBD1. V was pared by 1 base and J by 7 bases, with 5 bases of the junction left unmatched. The CDR3 runs 14 residues. The germline V gene encodes CDR1 LGHDT and CDR2 YNNKEL (reference sequence). The CDR3 DNA reads TGTGCCAGCAGCCAAGGGGGGGACAGGTCTGGCTACACCTTC. It encodes CASSQGGDRSGYTF. The full variable domain, its missing parts supplied by reference TRBV3-1 and TRBJ1-2, is DTAVSQTPKYLVTQMGNDKSIKCEQNLGHDTMYWYKQDSKKFLKIMFSYNNKELIINETVPNRFSPKSPDKAHLNLHINSLELGDSAVYFCASSQGGDRSGYTFGSGTRLTVV.